The T cell receptor beta chain described here comes from a study of sequential checkpoint blockade in melanoma. TCRdb's copy holds only in-frame clones and misses some; the assay was immunoSEQ multiplex PCR. The sample records some 18,000 clones, 72% being singletons. The CDR3 covers 14 residues. Trimming shortened V by 2 bases and J by 1 base, and 9 bases separated the two germline ends. Germline lookup yields CDR1 SGDLS and CDR2 YYNGEE. Treatment denoted: randomized to nivolumab then ipilimumab (arm A) or the reverse (arm B). None of the patients previously received DNA-damaging chemotherapy. Sorted cells were live CD3+CD8+, lacking CD19 and CD56, from PBMCs.

The chain couples TRBV9 to TRBJ1-1; D is unresolved. The sequence was collected from a human donor with melanoma. The starting material was CD8+ T cells sorted from blood (inferred from file names), obtained from a patient given nivolumab and ipilimumab in sequence. For the CDR3, the DNA is TGTGCCAGCAGCGTTGGGAGCCGGAACACTGAAGCTTTCTTT. Translation: CASSVGSRNTEAFF.